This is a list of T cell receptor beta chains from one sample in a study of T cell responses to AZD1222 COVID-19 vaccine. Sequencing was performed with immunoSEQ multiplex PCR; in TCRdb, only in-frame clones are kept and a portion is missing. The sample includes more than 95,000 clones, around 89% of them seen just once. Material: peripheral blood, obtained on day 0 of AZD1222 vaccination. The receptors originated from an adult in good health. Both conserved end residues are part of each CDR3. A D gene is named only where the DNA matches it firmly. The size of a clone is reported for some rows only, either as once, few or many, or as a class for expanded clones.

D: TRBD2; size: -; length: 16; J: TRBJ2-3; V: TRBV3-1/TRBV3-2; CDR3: CASSQAAGGPTDTQYF; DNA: TGTGCCAGCAGCCAAGCGGCGGGAGGGCCCACAGATACGCAGTATTTT
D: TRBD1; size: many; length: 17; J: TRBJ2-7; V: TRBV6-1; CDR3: CASSVSVRGTLSYEQYF; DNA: TGTGCCAGCAGTGTTTCGGTCAGGGGGACCCTCTCCTACGAGCAGTACTTC
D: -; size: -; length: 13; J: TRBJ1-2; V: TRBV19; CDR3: CASSIVGPRGYTF; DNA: TGTGCCAGTAGTATAGTTGGACCACGAGGCTACACCTTC
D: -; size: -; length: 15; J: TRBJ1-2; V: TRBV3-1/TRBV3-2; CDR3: CASSQDWWGNYGYTF; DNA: TGTGCCAGCAGCCAAGATTGGTGGGGAAACTATGGCTACACCTTC
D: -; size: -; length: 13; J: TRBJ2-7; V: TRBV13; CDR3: CASSPEDSYEQYF; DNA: TGTGCCAGCAGCCCGGAGGACTCCTACGAGCAGTACTTC
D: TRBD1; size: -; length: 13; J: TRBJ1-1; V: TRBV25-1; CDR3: CASRRQGVDEAFF; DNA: TGTGCCAGCAGGAGACAGGGAGTCGATGAAGCTTTCTTT
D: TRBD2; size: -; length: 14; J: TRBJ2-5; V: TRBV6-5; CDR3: CASSPLALEETQYF; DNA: TGTGCCAGCAGCCCACTAGCGTTAGAAGAGACCCAGTACTTC
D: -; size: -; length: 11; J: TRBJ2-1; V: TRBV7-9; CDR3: CASRSGNEQFF; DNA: TGTGCCAGCAGATCAGGCAATGAGCAGTTCTTC
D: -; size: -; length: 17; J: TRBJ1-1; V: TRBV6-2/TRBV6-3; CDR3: CASSYYARTDQMSKAFF; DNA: TGTGCCAGCAGTTACTACGCCCGGACTGACCAAATGAGTAAAGCTTTCTTT
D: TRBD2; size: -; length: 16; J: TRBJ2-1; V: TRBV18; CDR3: CASSPRLREADNEQFF; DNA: TGTGCCAGCTCACCACGGTTGCGGGAGGCCGACAATGAGCAGTTCTTC
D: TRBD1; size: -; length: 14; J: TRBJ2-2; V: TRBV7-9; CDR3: CASNQGAGTGELFF; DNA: TGTGCCAGCAACCAGGGGGCGGGCACCGGGGAGCTGTTTTTT
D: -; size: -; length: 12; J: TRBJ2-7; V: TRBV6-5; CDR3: CASRGRGDEQYF; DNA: TGTGCCAGCAGGGGCAGGGGAGACGAGCAGTACTTC
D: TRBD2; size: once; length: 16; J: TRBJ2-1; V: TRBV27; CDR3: CASRPPPGLALPVQFF; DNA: TGTGCCAGCAGACCACCACCGGGACTAGCCCTACCCGTACAGTTCTTC
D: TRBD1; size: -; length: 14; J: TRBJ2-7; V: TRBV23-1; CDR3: CASSRGQDFEEQYF; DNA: TGCGCCAGCAGTCGTGGACAGGATTTTGAAGAGCAGTACTTC
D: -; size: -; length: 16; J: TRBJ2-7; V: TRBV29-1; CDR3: CSVEGSDRGRSYEQYF; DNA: TGCAGCGTTGAAGGGTCAGACAGAGGACGTTCCTACGAGCAGTACTTC
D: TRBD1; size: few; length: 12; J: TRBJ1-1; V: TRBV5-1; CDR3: CASSFQGVGAFF; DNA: TGCGCCAGCAGCTTTCAGGGGGTCGGAGCTTTCTTT
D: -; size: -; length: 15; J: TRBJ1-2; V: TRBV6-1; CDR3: CASSEVSGRKIGYTF; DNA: TGTGCCAGCAGTGAAGTAAGCGGCAGGAAGATAGGCTACACCTTC
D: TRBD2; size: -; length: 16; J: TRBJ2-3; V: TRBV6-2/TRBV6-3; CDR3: CASSQTSGRAADTQYF; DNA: TGTGCCAGCAGTCAGACTAGCGGGAGGGCCGCAGATACGCAGTATTTT
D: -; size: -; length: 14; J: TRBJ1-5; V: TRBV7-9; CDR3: CASSLWGDNQPQHF; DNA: TGTGCCAGCAGCTTATGGGGGGACAATCAGCCCCAGCATTTT
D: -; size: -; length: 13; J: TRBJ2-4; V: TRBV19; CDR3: CASSETVGDIQYF; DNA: TGTGCCAGTAGTGAGACAGTTGGGGACATTCAGTACTTC
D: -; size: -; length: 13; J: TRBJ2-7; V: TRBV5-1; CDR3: CASRPSIGYEQYF; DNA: TGCGCCAGCAGGCCGAGCATCGGCTACGAGCAGTACTTC
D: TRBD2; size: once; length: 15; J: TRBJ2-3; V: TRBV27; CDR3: CASSPLAGAADTQYF; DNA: TGTGCCAGCAGTCCCTTAGCGGGAGCGGCAGATACGCAGTATTTT
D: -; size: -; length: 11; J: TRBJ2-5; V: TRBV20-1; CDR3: CSARWGETQYF; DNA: TGCAGTGCTAGATGGGGAGAGACCCAGTACTTC
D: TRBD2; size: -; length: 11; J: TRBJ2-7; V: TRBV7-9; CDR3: CASGREFEQYF; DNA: TGTGCCAGCGGGCGGGAGTTCGAGCAGTACTTC
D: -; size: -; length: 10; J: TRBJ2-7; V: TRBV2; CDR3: CASSIYEQYF; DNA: TGTGCCAGCAGCATCTACGAGCAGTACTTC
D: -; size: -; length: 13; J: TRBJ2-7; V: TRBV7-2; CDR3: CASSPQWGNEQYF; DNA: TGTGCCAGCAGCCCCCAGTGGGGGAACGAGCAGTACTTC
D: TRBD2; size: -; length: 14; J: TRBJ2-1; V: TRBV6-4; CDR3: CASSLRRGGHEQFF; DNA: TGTGCCAGCAGCCTCCGGCGGGGGGGGCATGAGCAGTTCTTC
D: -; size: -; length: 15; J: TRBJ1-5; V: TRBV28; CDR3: CASTRGGASNQPQHF; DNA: TGTGCCAGCACCCGAGGGGGGGCTAGCAATCAGCCCCAGCATTTT
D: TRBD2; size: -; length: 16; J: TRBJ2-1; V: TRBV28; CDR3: CASSLGLAGEYNEQFF; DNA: TGTGCCAGCAGTTTAGGTCTAGCGGGAGAGTACAATGAGCAGTTCTTC
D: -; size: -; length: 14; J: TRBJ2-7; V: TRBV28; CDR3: CASSLTLGWDEQYF; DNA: TGTGCCAGCAGTTTAACACTCGGTTGGGACGAGCAGTACTTC
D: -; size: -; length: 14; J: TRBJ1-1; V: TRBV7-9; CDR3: CASSLRGTNTEAFF; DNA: TGTGCCAGCAGCTTGAGGGGTACGAACACTGAAGCTTTCTTT
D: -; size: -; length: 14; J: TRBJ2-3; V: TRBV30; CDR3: CAWIRGQGTDTQYF; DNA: TGTGCCTGGATTCGGGGGCAGGGCACAGATACGCAGTATTTT
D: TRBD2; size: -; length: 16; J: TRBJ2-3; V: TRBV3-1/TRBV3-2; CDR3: CASSPDPAGTTDTQYF; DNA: TGTGCCAGCAGCCCCGACCCAGCGGGGACCACAGATACGCAGTATTTT
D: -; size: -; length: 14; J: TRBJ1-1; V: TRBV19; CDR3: CASSIGDMNTEAFF; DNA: TGTGCCAGTAGTATTGGAGACATGAACACTGAAGCTTTCTTT
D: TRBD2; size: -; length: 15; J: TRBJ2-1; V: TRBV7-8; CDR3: CASSTRLAGGKEQFF; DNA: TGTGCCAGCAGCACCCGACTAGCGGGGGGGAAAGAGCAGTTCTTC
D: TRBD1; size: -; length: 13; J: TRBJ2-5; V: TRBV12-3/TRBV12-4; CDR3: CASTQTGAETQYF; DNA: TGTGCCAGCACCCAGACAGGGGCGGAGACCCAGTACTTC
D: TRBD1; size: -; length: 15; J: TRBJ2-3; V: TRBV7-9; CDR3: CASSLGTGSTDTQYF; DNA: TGTGCCAGCAGCTTAGGGACAGGGTCCACAGATACGCAGTATTTT
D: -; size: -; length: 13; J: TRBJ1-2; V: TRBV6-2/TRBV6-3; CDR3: CASSLDRTYGYTF; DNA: TGTGCCAGCAGTCTCGACAGGACCTATGGCTACACCTTC
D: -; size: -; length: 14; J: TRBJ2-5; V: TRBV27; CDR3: CASSLSSPRETQYF; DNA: TGTGCCAGCAGTTTGTCTAGCCCCAGGGAGACCCAGTACTTC
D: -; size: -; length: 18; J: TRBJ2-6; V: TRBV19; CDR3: CASKAPPVELPGANVLTF; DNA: TGTGCCAGTAAAGCCCCCCCTGTAGAGTTACCCGGGGCCAACGTCCTGACTTTC
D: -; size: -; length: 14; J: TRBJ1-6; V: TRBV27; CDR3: CASSLGQVNSPLHF; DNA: TGTGCCAGCAGTTTAGGGCAAGTTAATTCACCCCTCCACTTT
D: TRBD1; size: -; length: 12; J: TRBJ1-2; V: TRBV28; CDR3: CASTDRTYGYTF; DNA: TGTGCCAGCACGGACAGGACCTATGGCTACACCTTC
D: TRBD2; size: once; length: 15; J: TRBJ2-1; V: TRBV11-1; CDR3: CASSRTSGSYNEQFF; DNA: TGTGCCAGCAGCCGGACTAGCGGGAGCTACAATGAGCAGTTCTTC
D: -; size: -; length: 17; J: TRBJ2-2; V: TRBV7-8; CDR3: CASSLTVSADGHRGAVF; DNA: TGTGCCAGCAGCCTAACGGTCAGCGCCGACGGGCACCGGGGAGCTGTTTTT
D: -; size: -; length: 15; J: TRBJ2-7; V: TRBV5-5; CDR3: CASSLGGRSSYEQYF; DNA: TGTGCCAGCAGCTTGGGAGGCAGGAGCTCCTACGAGCAGTACTTC
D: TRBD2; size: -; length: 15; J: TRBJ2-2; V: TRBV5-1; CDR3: CASSRASGNTGELFF; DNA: TGCGCCAGCTCTAGGGCTAGCGGAAACACCGGGGAGCTGTTTTTT
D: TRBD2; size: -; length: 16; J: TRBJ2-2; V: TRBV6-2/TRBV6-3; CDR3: CASSSTSGGDTGELFF; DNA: TGTGCCAGCAGTTCCACTAGCGGAGGGGACACCGGGGAGCTGTTTTTT
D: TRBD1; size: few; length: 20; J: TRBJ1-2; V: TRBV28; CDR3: CASSFPRLRDRAKTRYGYTF; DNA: TGTGCCAGCAGTTTCCCCCGTCTCCGGGACAGAGCGAAAACTCGCTATGGCTACACCTTC
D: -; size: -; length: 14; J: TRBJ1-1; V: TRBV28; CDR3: CASREGQLNTEAFF; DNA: TGTGCCAGCCGGGAGGGGCAATTGAACACTGAAGCTTTCTTT
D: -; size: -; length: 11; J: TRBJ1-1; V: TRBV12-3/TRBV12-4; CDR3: CASSFYSEAFF; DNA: TGTGCCAGCAGTTTTTACAGTGAAGCTTTCTTT
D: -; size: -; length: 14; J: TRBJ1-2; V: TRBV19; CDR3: CASSILVLGYGYTF; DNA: TGTGCCAGTAGTATTCTGGTTCTGGGCTATGGCTACACCTTC
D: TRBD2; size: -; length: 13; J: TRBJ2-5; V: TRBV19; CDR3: CASRTSGSETQYF; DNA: TGTGCCAGCCGGACTAGCGGGAGTGAGACCCAGTACTTC
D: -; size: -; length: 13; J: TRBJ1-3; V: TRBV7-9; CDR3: CASSPIGGNTIYF; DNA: TGTGCCAGCAGCCCTATCGGCGGGAACACCATATATTTT
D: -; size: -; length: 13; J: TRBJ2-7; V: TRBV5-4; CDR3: CASSMGDGYEQYF; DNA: TGTGCCAGCAGCATGGGGGACGGCTACGAGCAGTACTTC
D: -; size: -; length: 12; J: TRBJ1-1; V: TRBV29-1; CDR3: CSVGKGDTEAFF; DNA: TGCAGCGTGGGGAAGGGGGACACTGAAGCTTTCTTT
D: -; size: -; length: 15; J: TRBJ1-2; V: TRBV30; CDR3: CAWSPGAGPNYGYTF; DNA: TGTGCCTGGAGCCCTGGGGCAGGGCCGAACTATGGCTACACCTTC
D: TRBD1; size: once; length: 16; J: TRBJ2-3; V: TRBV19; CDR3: CASSVGNTGGTDTQYF; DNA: TGTGCCAGTAGTGTAGGAAACACAGGGGGCACAGATACGCAGTATTTT
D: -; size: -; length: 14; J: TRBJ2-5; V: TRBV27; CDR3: CASSLGREWKTQYF; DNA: TGTGCCAGCAGTTTAGGTCGCGAGTGGAAGACCCAGTACTTC
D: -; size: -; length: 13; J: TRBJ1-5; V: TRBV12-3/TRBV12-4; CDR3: CASSLTGNQPQHF; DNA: TGTGCCAGCAGTTTGACAGGCAATCAGCCCCAGCATTTT
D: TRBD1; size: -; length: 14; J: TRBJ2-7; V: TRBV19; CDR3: CASRGTGGSYEQYF; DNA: TGTGCCAGTAGGGGGACAGGAGGCTCCTACGAGCAGTACTTC